This T cell receptor beta chain is drawn from a study of technical replicates of blood from several donors. The length of the CDR3 is 16 residues. The ends lost 4 bases at V and 0 bases at J; junction bases unmatched: 7. Per the germline V gene, CDR1 is LNHDA and CDR2 is SQIVND (reference sequence). The sample holds one count of this clone. TCRdb's copy holds only in-frame clones and misses some; the assay was immunoSEQ multiplex PCR. The table includes tens of thousands of clones, around 94% detected once. This receptor was taken from a human donor in good health. The sample was T cells isolated from PBMCs. The rearrangement uses TRBV19 and TRBJ2-7; 9 bases match TRBD1. The chain's CDR3 is CASSTGTGISSYEQYF. In DNA, the CDR3 is TGTGCCAGTAGTACAGGGACAGGGATTAGCTCCTACGAGCAGTACTTC. The full variable domain, its missing parts supplied by reference TRBV19 and TRBJ2-7, is DGGITQSPKYLFRKEGQNVTLSCEQNLNHDAMYWYRQDPGQGLRLIYYSQIVNDFQKGDIAEGYSVSREKKESFPLTVTSAQKNPTAFYLCASSTGTGISSYEQYFGPGTRLTVT.